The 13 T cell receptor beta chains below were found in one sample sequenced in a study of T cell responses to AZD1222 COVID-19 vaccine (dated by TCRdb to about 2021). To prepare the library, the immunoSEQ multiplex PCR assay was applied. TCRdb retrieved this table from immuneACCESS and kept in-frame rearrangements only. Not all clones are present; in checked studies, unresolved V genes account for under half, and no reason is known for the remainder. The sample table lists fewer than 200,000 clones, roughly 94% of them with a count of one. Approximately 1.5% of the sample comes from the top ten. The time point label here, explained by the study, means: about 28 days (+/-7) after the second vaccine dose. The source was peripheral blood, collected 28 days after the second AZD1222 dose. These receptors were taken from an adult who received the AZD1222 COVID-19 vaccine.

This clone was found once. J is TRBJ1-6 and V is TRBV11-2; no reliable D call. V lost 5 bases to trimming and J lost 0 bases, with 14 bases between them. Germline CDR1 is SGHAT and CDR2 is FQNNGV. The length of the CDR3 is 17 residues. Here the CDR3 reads CASSPPTTSSYNSPLHF. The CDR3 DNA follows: TGTGCCAGCAGCCCCCCGACAACGAGCTCCTATAATTCACCCCTCCACTTT.

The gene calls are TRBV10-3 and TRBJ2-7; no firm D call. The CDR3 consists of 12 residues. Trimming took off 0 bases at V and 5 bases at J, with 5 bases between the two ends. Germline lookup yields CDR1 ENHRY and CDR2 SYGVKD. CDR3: CAISESSHEQYF. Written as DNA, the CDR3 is TGTGCCATCAGTGAGTCGAGCCACGAGCAGTACTTC.

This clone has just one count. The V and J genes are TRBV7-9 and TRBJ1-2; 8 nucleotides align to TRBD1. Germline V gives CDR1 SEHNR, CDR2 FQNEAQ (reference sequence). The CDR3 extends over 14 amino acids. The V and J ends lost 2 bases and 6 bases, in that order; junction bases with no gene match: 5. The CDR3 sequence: CASSLTGQDDGYTF. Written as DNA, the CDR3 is TGTGCCAGCAGCTTAACGGGACAGGACGATGGCTACACCTTC.

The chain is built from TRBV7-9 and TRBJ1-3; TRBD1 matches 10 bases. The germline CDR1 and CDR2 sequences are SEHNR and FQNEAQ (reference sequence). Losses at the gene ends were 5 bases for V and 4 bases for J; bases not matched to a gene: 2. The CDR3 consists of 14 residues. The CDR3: CASSETGGGNTIYF. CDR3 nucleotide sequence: TGTGCCAGCAGCGAGACAGGGGGCGGAAACACCATATATTTT.

In DNA form, the CDR3 reads TGCGCCAGCAGTCCGAACACAGGGTCCGGAAACACCATATATTTT. Amino acids: CASSPNTGSGNTIYF. J is TRBJ1-3 and V is TRBV5-1; TRBD1 might be the D (6 bases). Deletions cut 5 bases from V and 4 bases from J, with 16 bases between. Germline V gives CDR1 SGHRS, CDR2 YFSETQ. The CDR3 loop spans 15 amino acids.

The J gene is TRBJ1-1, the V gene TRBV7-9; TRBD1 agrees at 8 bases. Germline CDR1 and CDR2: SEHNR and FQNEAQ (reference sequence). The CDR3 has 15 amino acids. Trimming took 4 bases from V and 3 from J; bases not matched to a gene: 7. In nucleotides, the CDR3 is TGTGCCAGCAGCTCCCGCAGGGGGCTTGACACTGAAGCTTTCTTT. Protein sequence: CASSSRRGLDTEAFF.

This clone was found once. The CDR3 DNA follows: TGTGCCAGCAGCCCGGGGGGGCGGGGTAGCACAGATACGCAGTATTTT. Translated: CASSPGGRGSTDTQYF. The V and J genes are TRBV7-3 and TRBJ2-3; TRBD2 aligns across 8 bases. The CDR3 sequence is 16 residues long. CDR1 SGHTA and CDR2 FQGTGA come from the germline V gene. Losses at the gene ends were 5 bases for V and 0 bases for J; bases not matched to a gene: 7.

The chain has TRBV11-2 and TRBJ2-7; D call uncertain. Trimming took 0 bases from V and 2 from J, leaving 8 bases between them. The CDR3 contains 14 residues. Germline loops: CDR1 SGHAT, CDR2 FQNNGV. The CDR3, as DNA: TGTGCCAGCAGCTTAGACGTTCAAACCTACGAGCAGTACTTC. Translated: CASSLDVQTYEQYF.

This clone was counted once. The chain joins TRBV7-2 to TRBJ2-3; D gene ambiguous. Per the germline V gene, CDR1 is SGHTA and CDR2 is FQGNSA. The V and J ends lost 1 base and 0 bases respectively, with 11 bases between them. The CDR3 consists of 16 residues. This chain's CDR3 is CASSLDGYSSTDTQYF. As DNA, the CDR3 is TGTGCCAGCAGCTTAGATGGATACTCTAGCACAGATACGCAGTATTTT.

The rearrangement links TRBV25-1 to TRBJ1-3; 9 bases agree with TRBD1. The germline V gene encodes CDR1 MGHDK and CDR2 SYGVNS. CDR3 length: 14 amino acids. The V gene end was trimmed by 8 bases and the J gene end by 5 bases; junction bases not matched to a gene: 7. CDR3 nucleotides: TGTGCCAGCCATAGTGACAGGGGGAGAAACACCATATATTTT. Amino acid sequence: CASHSDRGRNTIYF.

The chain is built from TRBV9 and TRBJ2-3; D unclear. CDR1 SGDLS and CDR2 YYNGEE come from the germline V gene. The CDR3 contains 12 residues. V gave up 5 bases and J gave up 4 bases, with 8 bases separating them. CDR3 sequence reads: CASSSPADTQYF. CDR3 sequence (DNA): TGTGCCAGCAGTAGCCCGGCAGATACGCAGTATTTT.

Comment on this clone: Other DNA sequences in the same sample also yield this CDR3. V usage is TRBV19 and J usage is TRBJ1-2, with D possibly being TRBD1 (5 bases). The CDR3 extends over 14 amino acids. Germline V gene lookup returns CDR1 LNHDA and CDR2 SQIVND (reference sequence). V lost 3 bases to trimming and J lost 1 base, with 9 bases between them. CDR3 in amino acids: CASSIPGLNYGYTF. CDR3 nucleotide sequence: TGTGCCAGTAGTATTCCGGGACTTAACTATGGCTACACCTTC. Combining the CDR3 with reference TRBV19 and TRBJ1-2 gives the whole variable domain DGGITQSPKYLFRKEGQNVTLSCEQNLNHDAMYWYRQDPGQGLRLIYYSQIVNDFQKGDIAEGYSVSREKKESFPLTVTSAQKNPTAFYLCASSIPGLNYGYTFGSGTRLTVV.

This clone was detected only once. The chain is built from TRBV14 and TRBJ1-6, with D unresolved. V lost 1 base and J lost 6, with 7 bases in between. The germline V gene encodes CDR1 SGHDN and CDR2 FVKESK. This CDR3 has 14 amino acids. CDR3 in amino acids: CASSQVRGNSPLHF. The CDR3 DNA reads TGTGCCAGCAGCCAAGTACGGGGTAATTCACCCCTCCACTTT.